This TCR beta chain was retrieved from a study of beta chain features in type 1 diabetes. Study-level findings and limits: A PCR bias possibly favoring shorter templates would apply equally to patients and controls. More deletions and fewer insertions at VDJ junctions were found in patients with type 1 diabetes. Among patients with Type 1 diabetes, TCRB CDR3s were moderately but significantly shorter in every one of the four CD4+ subsets. The naive, central memory and Treg TCRB repertoires showed an apparent similarity that was greater among patients than among healthy donors. These data did not resolve whether HLA type affects TCRB rearrangement.

The investigators reverse transcribed all of the isolated RNA, so they sequenced expressed TCRB transcripts. The protocol was immunoSEQ multiplex PCR, while the TCRdb copy is restricted to in-frame clones and leaves out a portion. The sample lists approximately 730,000 clones, 13% occurring once. V lost 2 bases and J 8 bases, leaving 9 bases between the germline ends. Per germline, CDR1 SGHTA and CDR2 FQGNSA. The CDR3 extends over 13 amino acids. This clone was seen a few times. Its matching antigen is unknown. The chain is built from TRBV7-2 and TRBJ2-2; D is undetermined. The source of this sequence is a man in his late teens or twenties with type 1 diabetes. The sample comprised naive CD4+ T cells from blood. The CDR3 loop reads CASSLWSDGELFF. The DNA for the CDR3 is TGTGCCAGCAGCTTATGGTCTGATGGGGAGCTGTTTTTT.